Included here is one T cell receptor beta chain sequence, with context. This clonotype was picked up one time. There is no known antigen for this receptor. No much larger clonotype is one base removed from it; base qualities were not supplied. One read alone lends weak support. The data derive from a study of CD8 T cells in ankylosing spondylitis (TCRdb year 2017). Notes on the research overall: T cell receptor beta repertoires were profiled in healthy donors and ankylosing spondylitis patients so that disease-linked TCR variants could be found. The full study cohort was made up of over 20 ankylosing spondylitis patients and about a hundred healthy donors. Peripheral blood was sampled, and synovial fluid was also collected from ankylosing spondylitis patients. General study outcomes and caveats: In peripheral blood, the disease-linked clones were found at relatively low frequencies and had a CD8+ phenotype. Blood from ankylosing spondylitis patients appeared to be characterized by a TCR beta motif made up of fewer than ten highly homologous amino acid variants. The disease-linked clones were reported as significantly enriched in matched synovial fluid samples from ankylosing spondylitis patients. Some of the motif variants had been reported before in the synovial fluid and blood of reactive arthritis patients, a finding that suggests common disease-initiation mechanisms.

Sequences DFQATT (CDR1) and SNEGSKA (CDR2) are obtained from the germline V gene (reference sequence). V trim: 2 bases; J trim: 5 bases; unmatched bases: 8. Reading from cysteine to phenylalanine, the CDR3 counts 15 amino acids. Of all the DNA, just the CDR3 is kept, 45 bases in frame from base 1. Sequencing instrument: Illumina HiSeq 2500. Quantitative 5'-RACE with molecular barcodes was used to prepare TCR beta libraries. Per the original workflow: To identify disease-linked TCR variants, a new computational method was used, one built on a probabilistic model of VDJ rearrangement. Starting from the raw public reads, TCRdb applied fastp trimming at Q25, assembled clones with MiXCR and retained in-frame beta chains. Identical CDR3 protein sequences are pooled into one entry, listed with their most common genes and DNA. TCRdb assigned the V and J calls; the authors' analysis was not used. This sample is represented by approximately 400,000 distinct CDR3 sequences; over 15% of them were singletons. The ten top clones hold just over 1% of the sample.

This clonotype was sampled from a male donor with ankylosing spondylitis. The sequenced material came from blood, either unsorted or a sorted T cell fraction (not recorded which). The chain couples TRBV20-1 to TRBJ1-1; TRBD1 matches 10 bases in the middle. The DNA reads as follows: TGCAGTGCTAGACTTCTGGGACAGGGGTGGACTGAAGCTTTCTTT. It translates to CSARLLGQGWTEAFF.